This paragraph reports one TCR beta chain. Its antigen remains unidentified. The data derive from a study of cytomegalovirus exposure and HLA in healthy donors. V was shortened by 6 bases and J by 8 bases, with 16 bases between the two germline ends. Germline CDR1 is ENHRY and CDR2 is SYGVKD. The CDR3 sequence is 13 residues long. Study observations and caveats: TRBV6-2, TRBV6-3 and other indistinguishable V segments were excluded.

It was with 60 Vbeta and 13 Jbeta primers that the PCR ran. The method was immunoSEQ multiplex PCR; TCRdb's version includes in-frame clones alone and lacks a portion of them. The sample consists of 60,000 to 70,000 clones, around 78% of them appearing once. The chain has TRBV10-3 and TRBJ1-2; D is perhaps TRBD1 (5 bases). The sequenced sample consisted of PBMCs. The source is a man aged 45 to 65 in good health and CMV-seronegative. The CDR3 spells CAIRGMTVWGYTF. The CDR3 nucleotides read TGTGCCATCAGGGGGATGACAGTTTGGGGCTACACCTTC.